This TCR beta chain was obtained from a study of cytomegalovirus exposure and HLA in healthy donors. Study-wide context: Clustering assigned around 77% of the approximately 400 genotyped donors to the Caucasian-associated ancestry cluster.

The PCR employed 60 Vbeta primers together with 13 Jbeta primers. The repertoire was sequenced with immunoSEQ multiplex PCR; TCRdb's copy has only in-frame clones and lacks some. The sample consists of tens of thousands of clones, 60% to 85% of them appearing once. Concerning this clone: What it recognizes is unknown.

CDR1 is SGHDT and CDR2 is YYEEEE in the germline V gene. The CDR3 is made up of 14 amino acids. After removal of 5 bases from V and 4 bases from J, the junction contained 8 bases not matched to a gene. Notes on the study in general: The authors later found HLA-associated TCR beta chains more clonally expanded than equally common others. As immune exposure information, only CMV serostatus was available.

The sequenced sample was PBMCs. The chain has TRBV5-6 and TRBJ2-7; TRBD1 matches at 8 bases. The TCR sequence derives from a middle-aged man in good health and CMV-seronegative. The CDR3 DNA follows: TGTGCCAGCAGGCCTGGACAGGGAATATACGAGCAGTACTTC. Amino acid sequence: CASRPGQGIYEQYF.